Listed here is a single TCR beta chain. What it binds is unknown. These data come from a study of cytomegalovirus exposure and HLA in healthy donors. Findings and caveats of the study: Among TCR beta chains, those listed as cytomegalovirus-associated numbered more than 150. Despite most TCR sequences being rare, some public TCRs occurred in many donors. Among the CMV-associated chains, a few were confirmed in vitro as specific for CMV antigens.

CDR3 size: 16 residues. Germline V lookup: CDR1 SSHAT, CDR2 FNYEAQ (reference sequence). V was pared by 2 bases and J by 1 base, with 11 bases between. The assay was immunoSEQ multiplex PCR, and TCRdb's table has in-frame clones only and misses some. There are around 200,000 clones in the sample; roughly 81% occur only once, and 1% to 1.5% lies in the top ten. Sequences were obtained from PBMCs. The source of this sequence is a woman aged 25 to 39 in good health and CMV-seronegative. This chain uses TRBV7-7 with TRBJ2-2; D not resolved. The CDR3 sequence is CASSLMGLGNTGELFF. The CDR3 region has the DNA TGTGCCAGCAGCTTAATGGGCCTCGGGAACACCGGGGAGCTGTTTTTT.